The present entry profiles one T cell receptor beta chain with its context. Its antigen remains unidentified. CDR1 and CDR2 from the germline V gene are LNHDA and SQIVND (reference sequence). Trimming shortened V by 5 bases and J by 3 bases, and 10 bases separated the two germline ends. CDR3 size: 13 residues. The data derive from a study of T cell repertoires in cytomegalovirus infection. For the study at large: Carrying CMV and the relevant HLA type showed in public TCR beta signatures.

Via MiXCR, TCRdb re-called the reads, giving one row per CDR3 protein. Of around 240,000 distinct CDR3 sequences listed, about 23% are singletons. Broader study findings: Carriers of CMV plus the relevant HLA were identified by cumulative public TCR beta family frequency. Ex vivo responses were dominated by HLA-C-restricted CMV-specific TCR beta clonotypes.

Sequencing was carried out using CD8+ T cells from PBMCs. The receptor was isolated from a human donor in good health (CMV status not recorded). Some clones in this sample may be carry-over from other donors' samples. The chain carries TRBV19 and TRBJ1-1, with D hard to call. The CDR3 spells CASSVALYTEAFF. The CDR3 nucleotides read TGTGCCAGTAGTGTAGCATTATACACTGAAGCTTTCTTT.